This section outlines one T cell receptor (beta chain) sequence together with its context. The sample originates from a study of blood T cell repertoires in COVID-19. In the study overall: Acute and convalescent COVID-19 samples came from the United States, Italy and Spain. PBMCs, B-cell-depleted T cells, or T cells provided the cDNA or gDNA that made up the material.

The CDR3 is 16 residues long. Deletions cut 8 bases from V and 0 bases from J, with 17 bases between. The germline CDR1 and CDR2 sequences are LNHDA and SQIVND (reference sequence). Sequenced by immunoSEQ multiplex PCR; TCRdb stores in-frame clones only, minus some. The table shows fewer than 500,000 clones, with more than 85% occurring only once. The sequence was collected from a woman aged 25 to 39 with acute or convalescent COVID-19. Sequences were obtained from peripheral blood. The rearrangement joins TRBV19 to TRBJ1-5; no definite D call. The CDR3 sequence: CASENRSVYSNQPQHF. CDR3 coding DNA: TGTGCCAGTGAAAATCGGTCTGTGTATAGCAATCAGCCCCAGCATTTT.